These 27 T cell receptor beta chains were sequenced from one sample in a study of blood T cell repertoires in COVID-19. Generated by immunoSEQ multiplex PCR, the TCRdb table keeps only in-frame clones and is missing some. The table includes roughly 110,000 clones, about 87% detected once. The sample taken for sequencing was peripheral blood. These receptors were collected from a woman between 50 and 59 years old with acute or convalescent COVID-19.

This clone was counted a few times. The chain joins TRBV7-8 to TRBJ1-1; D call uncertain. Germline V gene data show CDR1 as SGHVS and CDR2 as FQNEAQ. CDR3 length: 14 residues. Between the trimmed V and J ends, which lost 1 base and 4 bases, there was a span of 10 bases. CDR3 in DNA: TGTGCCAGCAGCTTAGGATCACCCGGCACTGAAGCTTTCTTT. This gives the protein CASSLGSPGTEAFF. The full variable domain, its missing parts supplied by reference TRBV7-8 and TRBJ1-1, is GAGVSQSPRYKVAKRGQDVALRCDPISGHVSLFWYQQALGQGPEFLTYFQNEAQLDKSGLPSDRFFAERPEGSVSTLKIQRTQQEDSAVYLCASSLGSPGTEAFFGQGTRLTVV.

The V and J genes are TRBV11-3 and TRBJ2-1, with TRBD2 as a possible D gene (6 bases). Germline V gene lookup returns CDR1 SGHNT and CDR2 YENEEA. This CDR3 spans 15 amino acids. V dropped 1 base and J dropped 3 bases, with 10 bases sitting between them. The CDR3 loop is CASSLGRASYNEQFF. The CDR3 nucleotides are TGTGCCAGCAGCTTAGGGAGGGCTAGCTACAATGAGCAGTTCTTC.

This chain links TRBV14 with TRBJ2-3; TRBD2 matches at 14 bases. The CDR3 extends over 16 amino acids. V shed 6 bases, J shed 2 bases, and the junction held 4 bases outside the gene matches. The germline CDR1 and CDR2 sequences are SGHDN and FVKESK. The chain's CDR3 is CASSATSGRVTDTQYF. Here the CDR3 DNA reads TGTGCCAGCAGTGCGACTAGCGGGAGGGTCACAGATACGCAGTATTTT.

This clone was counted once. The V and J genes are TRBV6-6 and TRBJ2-1; no firm D call. The CDR3 totals 14 residues. Trimming cost V 0 bases and J 2 bases, with 5 bases left between them. Germline V lookup: CDR1 MNHNY, CDR2 SVGAGI (reference sequence). The CDR3 loop reads CASSYSQPYNEQFF. In DNA form, the CDR3 reads TGTGCCAGCAGTTACTCACAGCCCTACAATGAGCAGTTCTTC.

The chain couples TRBV2 to TRBJ1-1, with D hard to call. CDR1 is SNHLY, CDR2 FYNNEI, per germline. V was trimmed by 4 bases and J by 0 bases, leaving 6 bases between them. The CDR3 length is 13 residues. Here the CDR3 reads CASSGLVNTEAFF. Here the CDR3 DNA reads TGTGCCAGCAGTGGACTTGTGAACACTGAAGCTTTCTTT.

This clone was seen a single time. This chain connects TRBV11-3 to TRBJ2-3; 9 nucleotides agree with TRBD1. V trimming: 1 base; J trimming: 9 bases; junction bases outside the gene matches: 2. There are 13 residues in the CDR3. Germline V CDR1 and CDR2: SGHNT, YENEEA. DNA of the CDR3: TGTGCCAGCAGCTTAGCCGGGACAGGGACGCAGTATTTT. Translated, it gives CASSLAGTGTQYF.

The chain uses TRBV5-4 and TRBJ2-5; D possibly corresponds to TRBD1 (5 bases). Between the trimmed V and J ends, which lost 0 bases and 4 bases, there was a span of 10 bases. The CDR3 length is 14 residues. Germline-derived CDR1 and CDR2 are SGHNT and YYREEE (reference sequence). CDR3 nucleotides: TGTGCCAGCAGCTTGGTAGGGGAAGGAGAGACCCAGTACTTC. It codes for CASSLVGEGETQYF.

The chain couples TRBV7-9 to TRBJ2-7; 9 positions agree with TRBD2. This CDR3 region has 17 residues. J was trimmed by 2 bases and V by 5 bases; bases with no gene match: 13. Germline V gene data show CDR1 as SEHNR and CDR2 as FQNEAQ (reference sequence). The CDR3 sequence: CASSTRGSSGETYEQYF. The DNA of the CDR3 is TGTGCCAGCAGCACTAGAGGATCTAGCGGGGAAACCTACGAGCAGTACTTC.

The rearrangement joins TRBV15 to TRBJ2-5; 8 bases are shared with TRBD2. CDR1 and CDR2 from the germline V gene are LNHNV and YYDKDF (reference sequence). The CDR3 is made up of 15 amino acids. The ends lost 0 bases at V and 2 bases at J; junction bases unmatched: 2. The CDR3, as DNA: TGTGCCACCAGCAGAGAAGCTAGCGGGCAAGAGACCCAGTACTTC. The encoded protein is CATSREASGQETQYF.

The chain employs TRBV6-1 and TRBJ1-1, with 10 bases lining up with TRBD1. The junction had 5 bases not matched to a gene; V was cut back by 1 base and J by 6 bases. The germline CDR1 and CDR2 sequences are MNHNS and SASEGT. This CDR3 has 15 amino acids. Here the CDR3 reads CASSEVGTGVSEAFF. The DNA of the CDR3 is TGTGCCAGCAGTGAAGTGGGGACAGGGGTTTCTGAAGCTTTCTTT.

The sample holds one count of this clone. The V gene is TRBV2, the J gene TRBJ2-1; 7 bases agree with TRBD2. The germline V gene has CDR1 SNHLY and CDR2 FYNNEI. With 2 bases clipped from V and 15 bases from J, the junction kept 7 bases outside the gene matches. The CDR3 consists of 12 residues. The CDR3 DNA reads TGTGCCAGCAGTGAAAAGGCGGGAGATCCGTTCTTC. It is translated as CASSEKAGDPFF. The whole variable domain, remainder taken from reference TRBV2 and TRBJ2-1, is EPEVTQTPSHQVTQMGQEVILRCVPISNHLYFYWYRQILGQKVEFLVSFYNNEISEKSEIFDDQFSVERPDGSNFTLKIRSTKLEDSAMYFCASSEKAGDPFFGPGTRLTVL.

This sequence joins TRBV13 and TRBJ2-5, with a possible D match to TRBD1 (5 bases). Germline-derived CDR1 and CDR2 are PRHDT and FYEKMQ (reference sequence). CDR3 size: 14 residues. V was cut by 4 bases and J by 4 bases, with 13 bases left in between. CDR3 sequence: CASSSRQGPETQYF. CDR3 bases: TGTGCCAGCAGCTCCCGGCAGGGCCCAGAGACCCAGTACTTC. The full variable domain, in which reference TRBV13 and TRBJ2-5 provide the parts outside the CDR3, is AAGVIQSPRHLIKEKRETATLKCYPIPRHDTVYWYQQGPGQDPQFLISFYEKMQSDKGSIPDRFSAQQFSDYHSELNMSSLELGDSALYFCASSSRQGPETQYFGPGTRLLVL.

This clone was observed a few times. The chain employs TRBV29-1 and TRBJ1-1; 10 bases map to TRBD1. The CDR3 runs 13 residues. V shed 6 bases, J shed 2 bases, and the junction held 3 bases outside the gene matches. Germline assignment: CDR1 SQVTM and CDR2 ANQGSEA. CDR3 bases: TGCAGCGTGGAGACAGGGGGCAACACTGAAGCTTTCTTT. Translating gives CSVETGGNTEAFF.

The gene calls are TRBV18 and TRBJ1-6, with TRBD1 matching over 12 bases. The J segment lost 9 bases and the V segment lost 8 bases, leaving 8 bases of the junction unmatched. The CDR3 has 15 residues. Germline CDR1 is KGHSH and CDR2 is LQKENI. The CDR3 loop reads CASTLTGQGASPLHF. The CDR3 region has the DNA TGTGCCAGCACTCTAACGGGACAGGGGGCTTCACCCCTCCACTTT. The complete variable domain, with remaining parts taken from reference TRBV18 and TRBJ1-6, reads NAGVMQNPRHLVRRRGQEARLRCSPMKGHSHVYWYRQLPEEGLKFMVYLQKENIIDESGMPKERFSAEFPKEGPSILRIQQVVRGDSAAYFCASTLTGQGASPLHFGNGTRLTVT.

The V gene is TRBV6-5, the J gene TRBJ1-1; TRBD1 is a possible D gene (6 bases). Germline V gene sequence: CDR1 MNHEY, CDR2 SVGAGI. The CDR3 has 15 residues. Trimming left V 7 bases short and J 7 bases short, with 22 bases between. The CDR3 is CASISGGGGSNEAFF. CDR3 in DNA: TGTGCCAGCATCTCTGGGGGGGGCGGAAGTAATGAAGCTTTCTTT.

The chain recombines TRBV5-1 with TRBJ2-5, with 10 bases fitting TRBD2. The CDR3 length is 14 residues. Per germline, CDR1 SGHRS and CDR2 YFSETQ. The V and J ends lost 3 bases and 4 bases, in that order; junction bases with no gene match: 3. CDR3 residues: CASSSTSGTETQYF. The CDR3 nucleotides are TGCGCCAGCAGCTCAACTAGCGGGACAGAGACCCAGTACTTC. Full variable domain (rest looked up from reference TRBV5-1 and TRBJ2-5): KAGVTQTPRYLIKTRGQQVTLSCSPISGHRSVSWYQQTPGQGLQFLFEYFSETQRNKGNFPGRFSGRQFSNSRSEMNVSTLELGDSALYLCASSSTSGTETQYFGPGTRLLVL.

The chain joins TRBV19 to TRBJ1-5, with TRBD1 as a possible D gene (5 bases). The CDR3 covers 14 residues. Trimming stripped 7 bases from V and 0 bases from J, with 10 bases between. Germline loops: CDR1 LNHDA, CDR2 SQIVND (reference sequence). The CDR3 DNA follows: TGTGCCAGTACAGGGAGGCGTAGCAATCAGCCCCAGCATTTT. As protein: CASTGRRSNQPQHF. The full variable domain, in which reference TRBV19 and TRBJ1-5 provide the parts outside the CDR3, is DGGITQSPKYLFRKEGQNVTLSCEQNLNHDAMYWYRQDPGQGLRLIYYSQIVNDFQKGDIAEGYSVSREKKESFPLTVTSAQKNPTAFYLCASTGRRSNQPQHFGDGTRLSIL.

The rearrangement joins TRBV19 to TRBJ1-2; TRBD1 matches 10 bases. Trimming at V came to 10 bases and at J to 4 bases, leaving 9 bases not matched to a gene. Germline V gives CDR1 LNHDA, CDR2 SQIVND (reference sequence). The CDR3 runs to 14 residues. The CDR3 protein is CATQRGQGTYGYTF. The DNA for the CDR3 is TGTGCCACCCAGCGGGGACAGGGGACCTATGGCTACACCTTC.

V and J are TRBV23-1 and TRBJ2-1; 7 bases fit TRBD1. TRBV23-1 is annotated as an ORF whose role is uncertain. The V segment lost 9 bases and the J segment 5 bases; nucleotides outside the gene matches: 10. The CDR3 loop spans 14 amino acids. CDR3 protein: CARRPGQKDNEQFF. In nucleotides, the CDR3 is TGCGCCAGACGACCGGGACAGAAAGACAATGAGCAGTTCTTC.

The V and J genes are TRBV2 and TRBJ2-3, with 11 bases fitting TRBD2. The J segment lost 2 bases and the V segment lost 4 bases, leaving 8 bases of the junction unmatched. This CDR3 is built from 17 residues. Per germline, CDR1 SNHLY and CDR2 FYNNEI. This CDR3 reads CASSVPTGLADTDTQYF. CDR3 coding DNA: TGTGCCAGCAGTGTCCCAACGGGACTAGCGGACACAGATACGCAGTATTTT.

The DNA of the CDR3 is TGCGCCAGCAGCCGAGGGTGGGCAGATAACACCGGGGAGCTGTTTTTT. This codes for CASSRGWADNTGELFF. The chain uses TRBV4-1 and TRBJ2-2; D possibly corresponds to TRBD2 (5 bases). The CDR3 length is 16 residues. Trimming cost V 4 bases and J 2 bases, with 14 bases left between them. Germline-derived CDR1 and CDR2 are MGHRA and YSYEKL.

The chain is built from TRBV2 and TRBJ2-1, with 9 bases lining up with TRBD2. The length of the CDR3 is 19 residues. Germline CDR1 and CDR2: SNHLY and FYNNEI. V dropped 7 bases and J dropped 7; count of bases not matched to a gene: 23. The CDR3 spells CASTNPDRFSRGRVNEQFF. CDR3 DNA: TGTGCCAGCACCAACCCGGACAGGTTTTCTCGCGGGAGGGTAAATGAGCAGTTCTTC.

With regard to this clone: One end of the junction is discordant with germline, which a read error may explain. V usage is TRBV15 and J usage is TRBJ2-7, with D maybe TRBD2 (6 bases). CDR1 LNHNV and CDR2 YYDKDF come from the germline V gene (reference sequence). The CDR3 length is 13 residues. The CDR3 reads CATSRRDSFEQYF. The CDR3 nucleotides are TGTGCCACCAGCAGGCGGGACTCCTTCGAGCAGTACTTC. Complete variable domain (other parts from reference TRBV15 and TRBJ2-7): DAMVIQNPRYQVTQFGKPVTLSCSQTLNHNVMYWYQQKSSQAPKLLFHYYDKDFNNEADTPDNFQSRRPNTSFCFLDIRSPGLGDTAMYLCATSRRDSFEQYFGPGTRLTVT.

The CDR3 DNA sequence: TGTGCCAGCAGCTTGTGGGGGGGCTTCCTTAGCACAGATACGCAGTATTTT. Translated, it gives CASSLWGGFLSTDTQYF. The gene calls are TRBV5-4 and TRBJ2-3, with D perhaps TRBD2 (7 bases). CDR1 SGHNT and CDR2 YYREEE come from the germline V gene (reference sequence). Trimming shortened V by 1 base and J by 0 bases, and 15 bases separated the two germline ends. The CDR3 extends over 17 amino acids. Using reference TRBV5-4 and TRBJ2-3 for the parts outside the CDR3, the full variable domain is ETGVTQSPTHLIKTRGQQVTLRCSSQSGHNTVSWYQQALGQGPQFIFQYYREEENGRGNFPPRFSGLQFPNYSSELNVNALELDDSALYLCASSLWGGFLSTDTQYFGPGTRLTVL.

The V and J genes are TRBV6-4 and TRBJ2-1; D is unclear. Germline lookup yields CDR1 MRHNA and CDR2 SNTAGT. The CDR3 has 12 amino acids. Between the trimmed V and J ends, which lost 2 bases and 9 bases, there was a span of 8 bases. The chain's CDR3 is CASSDMFGEQFF. The CDR3 DNA reads as TGTGCCAGCAGTGACATGTTCGGTGAGCAGTTCTTC.

The chain has TRBV10-3 and TRBJ1-1; D is unclear. Germline V CDR1 and CDR2: ENHRY, SYGVKD. The length of the CDR3 is 11 residues. V was cut by 3 bases and J by 6 bases, with 5 bases left in between. The CDR3 loop reads CAISDRAEAFF. The CDR3 coding sequence is TGTGCCATCAGTGACCGGGCTGAAGCTTTCTTT.

The CDR3 DNA follows: TGTGCCATCAGTGAGGGACAGGTAGACACTGAAGCTTTCTTT. Protein sequence: CAISEGQVDTEAFF. This chain connects TRBV10-3 to TRBJ1-1, with 7 bases lining up with TRBD1. The CDR3 totals 14 residues. V shed 2 bases and J 3 bases; nucleotides not matched to a gene: 3. CDR1 ENHRY and CDR2 SYGVKD come from the germline V gene.